The 18 T cell receptor beta chains in this list originate from one sample, sequenced in a study of blood T cells in healthy people across ages (dated by TCRdb to the mid-2010s). The receptor library was made with 5' RACE. Sequencing relied on an Illumina HiSeq 2500. A second about 7 to 11 cycle PCR used a sample-barcoded 5' primer and a J-beta primer mix. TCRdb passed the public sequencing reads through fastp at Q25 and MiXCR, retaining productive beta sequences. A single entry per CDR3 protein holds the most common genes and DNA from its merged rows. A total of under 850,000 distinct CDR3 sequences appear in this sample, under 40% of them only once. Over 10% of the sample goes to the ten largest clones. The sample was blood. The origin of the receptors is a young man in good health.

The chain links TRBV20-1 to TRBJ2-5, with no clear D. The tail of the sequence fits TRBJ2-7 better, so the J call may be wrong. CDR3 length equals 10 residues. CDR1 DFQATT and CDR2 SNEGSKA come from the germline V gene (reference sequence). CDR3 residues: CSAVGREQYF. CDR3 bases: TGCAGTGCTGTCGGGCGCGAGCAGTACTTC.

The CDR3 DNA reads as TGTGCCAGCAGGGGGGGACCCATCGAGCAGTACTTC. It encodes CASRGGPIEQYF. The chain combines TRBV6-5 with TRBJ2-7; D is possibly TRBD2 (6 bases). Germline V lookup: CDR1 MNHEY, CDR2 SVGAGI. V lost 6 bases to trimming and J lost 6 bases, with 12 bases between them. The CDR3 extends over 12 amino acids.

This clonotype occurred a few times. This chain connects TRBV5-6 to TRBJ2-3; D is ambiguous. This CDR3 is 12 amino acids long. V gave up 3 bases and J gave up 4 bases, with 6 bases separating them. Germline V gives CDR1 SGHDT, CDR2 YYEEEE. Here the CDR3 DNA reads TGTGCCAGCAGCTCCCCATCAGATACGCAGTATTTT. It encodes CASSSPSDTQYF.

This clonotype was seen ten or more times. The genes are TRBV20-1 and TRBJ2-5; tentatively, D is TRBD2 (6 bases). This CDR3 contains 14 residues. From germline, CDR1 is DFQATT and CDR2 SNEGSKA (reference sequence). Trimming pared 3 bases from V and 4 bases from J, leaving 15 bases between. The CDR3 bases are TGCAGTGCTAGCGGGGGATTGGGAGTAGAGACCCAGTACTTC. Its protein is CSASGGLGVETQYF.

The chain links TRBV7-2 to TRBJ2-2, with TRBD1 as a possible D gene (6 bases). The CDR3 is 14 residues long. V was trimmed by 5 bases and J by 5 bases, leaving 12 bases between them. The V gene's germline CDR1 is SGHTA and CDR2 FQGNSA. CDR3 amino acids: CASSRTESTGELFF. The CDR3 DNA reads TGTGCCAGCAGCCGGACAGAGAGTACCGGGGAGCTGTTTTTT. Full variable domain (outside the CDR3, taken from reference TRBV7-2 and TRBJ2-2): GAGVSQSPSNKVTEKGKDVELRCDPISGHTALYWYRQSLGQGLEFLIYFQGNSAPDKSGLPSDRFSAERTGGSVSTLTIQRTQQEDSAVYLCASSRTESTGELFFGEGSRLTVL.

This clonotype was detected ten times or more. The V call is TRBV4-1, the J call TRBJ2-5; a possible D gene is TRBD1 (6 bases). CDR1 and CDR2 (germline): MGHRA, YSYEKL. Trimming took off 1 base at V and 5 bases at J, with 11 bases between the two ends. CDR3 size: 14 residues. The CDR3 loop reads CASSQVTGRETQYF. The CDR3 DNA reads as TGCGCCAGCAGCCAAGTCACAGGGCGGGAGACCCAGTACTTC.

This clonotype has just a few counts. The rearrangement joins TRBV12-3 or TRBV12-4 to TRBJ2-3; D is unresolved. Deletions cut 5 bases from V and 0 bases from J, with 6 bases between. This CDR3 is built from 13 residues. The CDR3 reads CASSAASTDTQYF. As DNA, the CDR3 is TGTGCCAGCAGTGCGGCTAGCACAGATACGCAGTATTTT.

CDR3 in amino acids: CASSLGDNNEQYF. CDR3 coding DNA: TGTGCCAGCAGCTTAGGTGATAACAATGAGCAGTACTTC. The chain recombines TRBV7-8 with TRBJ2-5; D unresolved. Trimming removed 1 base at V and 11 bases at J, with 14 bases between. The germline gives CDR1 SGHVS, CDR2 FQNEAQ. This CDR3 comprises 13 residues.

This clonotype was picked up one time. CDR3 sequence (DNA): TGTGCCAGCAGACCCCAGGCGCAGAACACTGAAGCTTTCTTT. This sequence encodes CASRPQAQNTEAFF. This chain links TRBV6-1 with TRBJ1-1; no clear D. CDR3 length: 14 amino acids. Germline V lookup: CDR1 MNHNS, CDR2 SASEGT. The V end lost 6 bases, the J end lost 1 base, and 12 bases lay between the germline ends.

This clonotype has a handful of counts. The chain is built from TRBV12-3 or TRBV12-4 and TRBJ1-6; 8 bases align to TRBD1. The CDR3 is made up of 18 amino acids. V gave up 3 bases and J gave up 7 bases; unmatched junction bases: 14. In nucleotides, the CDR3 is TGTGCCAGCAGTTTGTCAGGGGGCGGCCTAGCAAACAATTCACCCCTCCACTTT. Residues: CASSLSGGGLANNSPLHF.

Turning to this clonotype: A much larger clone differs by one base, so this may be a read error. The conserved final phenylalanine or tryptophan is absent from the CDR3, which likely points to a read error. The V gene is TRBV20-1, the J gene TRBJ2-3; D is undetermined. CDR3 length: 12 residues. Trimming shortened V by 0 bases and J by 5 bases, and 6 bases separated the two germline ends. The germline V gene encodes CDR1 DFQATT and CDR2 SNEGSKA (reference sequence). CDR3 protein: CSARESGDTQYL. Here the CDR3 DNA reads TGCAGTGCTAGAGAGTCAGGAGATACGCAGTATTTG.

In its sample, this clonotype was seen a few times. V is TRBV25-1 and J is TRBJ2-5; 7 nucleotides line up with TRBD2. The length of the CDR3 is 17 residues. Germline values: CDR1 MGHDK, CDR2 SYGVNS. J lost 0 bases, V lost 0 bases, and 7 bases had no gene match. CDR3 sequence: CASSEYMGGGNQETQYF. In nucleotides, the CDR3 is TGTGCCAGCAGTGAATATATGGGCGGGGGAAACCAAGAGACCCAGTACTTC.

As for this clonotype: A read error is possible here, since a much larger clone lies one base away. The chain couples TRBV6-1 to TRBJ2-3, with D unclear. Trimming shortened V by 4 bases and J by 0 bases, and 14 bases separated the two germline ends. The CDR3 is 16 amino acids. Germline V gene data show CDR1 as MNHNS and CDR2 as SASEGT. CDR3 amino acids: CASSARLWASTDTQYF. CDR3 DNA sequence: TGTGCCAGCAGTGCCAGGTTGTGGGCTAGCACAGATACGCAGTATTTT.

This chain joins TRBV9 and TRBJ1-3, with a weak D call TRBD1 (6 bases). V was cut by 0 bases and J by 2 bases, with 12 bases left in between. Germline values: CDR1 SGDLS, CDR2 YYNGEE. CDR3 size: 16 residues. CDR3 nucleotide sequence: TGTGCCAGCAGCGTAGGCCGGGGACAAGCTGGAAACACCATATATTTT. This encodes CASSVGRGQAGNTIYF.

This clonotype was seen a few times. The genes are TRBV15 and TRBJ2-6; D ambiguous. V lost 8 bases to trimming and J lost 0 bases, with 8 bases between them. This CDR3 is built from 14 residues. CDR1 and CDR2 from the germline V gene are LNHNV and YYDKDF (reference sequence). CDR3 DNA: TGTGCCACCTCAAGAGTCTCTGGGGCCAACGTCCTGACTTTC. This encodes CATSRVSGANVLTF. Based on the CDR3 plus reference TRBV15 and TRBJ2-6, the full variable domain is DAMVIQNPRYQVTQFGKPVTLSCSQTLNHNVMYWYQQKSSQAPKLLFHYYDKDFNNEADTPDNFQSRRPNTSFCFLDIRSPGLGDTAMYLCATSRVSGANVLTFGAGSRLTVL.

This rearrangement joins TRBV20-1 to TRBJ1-2, with 11 nucleotides matching TRBD1. The CDR3 has 16 amino acids. Losses at the gene ends were 2 bases for V and 1 base for J; bases not matched to a gene: 6. Germline V CDR1 and CDR2: DFQATT, SNEGSKA (reference sequence). The CDR3 DNA reads as TGCAGTGCTAGAAACCCCGGGACAGGGGGTAACTATGGCTACACCTTC. Its translation: CSARNPGTGGNYGYTF.

Turning to this clonotype: A read error may be the cause here, since a much bigger clone is one base away. CDR3 amino acids: CASNRGLAGGADTQYF. CDR3 in DNA: TGTGCCAGCAACCGGGGACTAGCGGGGGGCGCAGATACGCAGTATTTT. The V gene is TRBV7-2, the J gene TRBJ2-3, with 15 bases lining up with TRBD2. V lost 7 bases and J lost 4; bases outside the gene matches: 6. Germline V CDR1 and CDR2: SGHTA, FQGNSA. The CDR3 spans 16 residues.

The chain joins TRBV6-5 to TRBJ2-1; 9 bases match TRBD2. The CDR3 is 15 amino acids. Losses at the gene ends were 0 bases for V and 7 bases for J; bases not matched to a gene: 4. From germline, CDR1 is MNHEY and CDR2 SVGAGI. The CDR3 DNA is TGTGCCAGCAGTTACTCATGGACTAGCGTTAATGAGCAGTTCTTC. Its translation is CASSYSWTSVNEQFF.